This TCR beta chain comes out of a study of OX40 agonist ivuxolimab in advanced cancers. About the study: Allowance was made for prior anti-PD-1, anti-PD-L1 or anti-CTLA-4 therapy, and roughly 40% had some. Study-wide points: There were, on average, more expanded clones in CD8+ T cells than in CD4+.

This CDR3 has 14 amino acids. Germline V lookup: CDR1 ENHRY, CDR2 SYGVKD. The V and J ends lost 6 bases and 5 bases, in that order; junction bases with no gene match: 9. Some clones are missing from TCRdb's copy, which holds only in-frame ones; the method was immunoSEQ multiplex PCR. The sample records tens of thousands of clones, around 84% being singletons. This clone was observed a handful of times. Its antigen is unidentified. Sequencing was performed on CD4+ or CD8+ T cells sorted from blood, taken in a trial of the OX40 agonist ivuxolimab. The chain uses TRBV10-3 and TRBJ1-1, with 7 bases that match TRBD1. The source of this sequence is an adult with an advanced solid tumor such as melanoma, head and neck, liver or kidney cancer. CDR3 in amino acids: CAISKEGARTEAFF. The CDR3 coding sequence is TGTGCCATCAGCAAAGAGGGGGCGCGTACTGAAGCTTTCTTT.